This T cell receptor (beta chain) was recorded in a study of cytomegalovirus exposure and HLA in healthy donors. PCR was performed using 60 Vbeta and 13 Jbeta primers. Original analysis: A later analysis counted 65 million to 80 million unique TCR beta chains, around 10 million shared. Produced via immunoSEQ multiplex PCR; TCRdb's table is partial and in-frame only. That table supplies the V and J calls and clone size; D and trimming were determined from the DNA. The repertoire has around 150,000 clones, 75% of them found once; the top ten carry 3%. General study points: Near-uniform donor sequencing depth was presumed by presence/absence analyses. Most likely, a cluster of highly shared sequence variants arose as a sequencing artifact.

Turning to this clone: Its antigen remains unknown.

This CDR3 is 16 amino acids long. In germline, CDR1 is MGHRA, CDR2 YSYEKL. V shed 0 bases and J 13 bases; nucleotides not matched to a gene: 8. Sequencing was performed on PBMCs. This chain links TRBV4-1 with TRBJ1-6; 11 nucleotides agree with TRBD1. The sequence was collected from a woman between 45 and 60 years old in good health and CMV-seropositive. The DNA of the CDR3 is TGCGCCAGCAGCCAAGATCCGGACAGGGGGCCCTTCCCCCTCCACTTT. This sequence encodes CASSQDPDRGPFPLHF.